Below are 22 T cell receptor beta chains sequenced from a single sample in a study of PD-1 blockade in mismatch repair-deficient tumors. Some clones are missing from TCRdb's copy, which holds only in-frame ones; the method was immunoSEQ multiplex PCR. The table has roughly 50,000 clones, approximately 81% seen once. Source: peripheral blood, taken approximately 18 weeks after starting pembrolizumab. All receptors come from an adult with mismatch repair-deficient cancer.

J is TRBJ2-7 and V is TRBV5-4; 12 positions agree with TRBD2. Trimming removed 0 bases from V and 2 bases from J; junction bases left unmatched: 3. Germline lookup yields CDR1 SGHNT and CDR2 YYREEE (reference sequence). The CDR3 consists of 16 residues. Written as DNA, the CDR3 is TGTGCCAGCAGCTTGGGAACTAGCGGGAGGCCCTACGAGCAGTACTTC. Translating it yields CASSLGTSGRPYEQYF.

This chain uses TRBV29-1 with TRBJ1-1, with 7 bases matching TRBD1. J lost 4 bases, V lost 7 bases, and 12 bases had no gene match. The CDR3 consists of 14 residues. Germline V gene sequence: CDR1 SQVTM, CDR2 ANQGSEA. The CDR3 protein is CSARAGQFITEAFF. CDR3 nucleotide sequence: TGCAGCGCTCGAGCGGGACAGTTTATCACTGAAGCTTTCTTT.

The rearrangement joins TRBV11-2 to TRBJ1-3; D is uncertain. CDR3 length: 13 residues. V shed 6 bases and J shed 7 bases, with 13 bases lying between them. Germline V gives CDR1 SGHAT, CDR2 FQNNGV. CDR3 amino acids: CASRNLGGNTIYF. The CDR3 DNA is TGTGCCAGCAGGAATTTGGGCGGGAACACCATATATTTT.

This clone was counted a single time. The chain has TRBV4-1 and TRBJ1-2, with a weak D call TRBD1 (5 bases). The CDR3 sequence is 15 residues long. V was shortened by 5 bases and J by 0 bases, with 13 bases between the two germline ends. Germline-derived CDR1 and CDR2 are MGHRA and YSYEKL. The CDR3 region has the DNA TGCGCCAGCAGCTACAAGTTGGGGGCTAACTATGGCTACACCTTC. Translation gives CASSYKLGANYGYTF.

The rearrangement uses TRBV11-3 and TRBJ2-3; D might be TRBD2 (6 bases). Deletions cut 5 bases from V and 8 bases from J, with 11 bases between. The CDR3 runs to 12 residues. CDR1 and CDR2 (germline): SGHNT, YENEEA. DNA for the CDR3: TGTGCCAGCAGCCACGGGAGCAGTACGCAGTATTTT. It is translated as CASSHGSSTQYF.

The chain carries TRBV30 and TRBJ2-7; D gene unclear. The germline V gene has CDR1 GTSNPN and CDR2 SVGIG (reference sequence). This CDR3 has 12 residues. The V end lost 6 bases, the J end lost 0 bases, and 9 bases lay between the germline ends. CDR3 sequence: CACRLSSYEQYF. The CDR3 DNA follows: TGTGCCTGCCGGCTTAGCTCCTACGAGCAGTACTTC.

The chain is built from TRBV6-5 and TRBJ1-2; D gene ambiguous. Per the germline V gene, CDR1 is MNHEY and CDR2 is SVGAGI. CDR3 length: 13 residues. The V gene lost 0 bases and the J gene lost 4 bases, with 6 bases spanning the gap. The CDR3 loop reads CASSYSNGYGYTF. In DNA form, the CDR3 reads TGTGCCAGCAGTTACTCAAATGGCTATGGCTACACCTTC.

The DNA for the CDR3 is TGTGCCAGCAGCTCAGCGACAGGGTACAATGAGCAGTTCTTC. It translates to CASSSATGYNEQFF. This chain connects TRBV7-3 to TRBJ2-1; 7 positions match TRBD1. This CDR3 is 14 amino acids long. The germline gives CDR1 SGHTA, CDR2 FQGTGA. V was clipped by 4 bases and J by 4 bases; unmatched bases: 4.

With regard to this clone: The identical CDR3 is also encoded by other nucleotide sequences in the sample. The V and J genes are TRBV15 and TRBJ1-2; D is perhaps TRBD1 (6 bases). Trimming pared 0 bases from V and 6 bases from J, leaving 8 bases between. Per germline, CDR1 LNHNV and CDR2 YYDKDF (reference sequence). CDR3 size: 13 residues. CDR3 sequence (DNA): TGTGCCACCAGCAGAGAGGAGGGGGATGGCTACACCTTC. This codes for CATSREEGDGYTF.

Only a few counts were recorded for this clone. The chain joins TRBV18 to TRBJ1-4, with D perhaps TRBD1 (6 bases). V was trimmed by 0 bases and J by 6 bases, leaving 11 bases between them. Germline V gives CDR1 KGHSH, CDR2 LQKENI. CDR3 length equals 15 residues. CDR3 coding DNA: TGTGCCAGCTCACCACCGAACAGGGCGGATGAAAAACTGTTTTTT. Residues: CASSPPNRADEKLFF.

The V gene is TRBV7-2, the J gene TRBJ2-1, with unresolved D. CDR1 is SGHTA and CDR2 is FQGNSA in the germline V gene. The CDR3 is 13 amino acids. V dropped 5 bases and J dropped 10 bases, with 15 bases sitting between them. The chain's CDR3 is CASSQPVGLEQFF. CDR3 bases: TGTGCCAGCAGCCAACCCGTAGGGTTAGAGCAGTTCTTC.

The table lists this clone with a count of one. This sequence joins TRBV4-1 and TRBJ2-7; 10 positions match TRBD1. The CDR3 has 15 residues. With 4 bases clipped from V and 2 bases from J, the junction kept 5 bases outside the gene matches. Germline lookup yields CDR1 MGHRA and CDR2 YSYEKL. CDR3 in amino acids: CASSLRGTGAYEQYF. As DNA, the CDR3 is TGCGCCAGCAGCCTCAGGGGGACAGGGGCCTACGAGCAGTACTTC.

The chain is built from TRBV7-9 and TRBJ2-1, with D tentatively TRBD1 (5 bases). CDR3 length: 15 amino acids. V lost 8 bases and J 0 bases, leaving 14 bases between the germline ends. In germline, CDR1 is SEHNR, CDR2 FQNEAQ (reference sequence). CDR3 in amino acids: CASGSIRDSYNEQFF. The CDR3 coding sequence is TGTGCCAGCGGATCTATCAGGGACTCCTACAATGAGCAGTTCTTC.

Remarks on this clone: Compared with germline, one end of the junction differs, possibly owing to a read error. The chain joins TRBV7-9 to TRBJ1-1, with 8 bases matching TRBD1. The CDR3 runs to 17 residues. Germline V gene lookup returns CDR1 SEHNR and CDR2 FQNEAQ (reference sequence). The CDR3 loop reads CASSEWWTGMLKTEAFF. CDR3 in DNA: TGTGCCAGCAGCGAGTGGTGGACAGGGATGTTGAAAACTGAAGCTTTCTTT.

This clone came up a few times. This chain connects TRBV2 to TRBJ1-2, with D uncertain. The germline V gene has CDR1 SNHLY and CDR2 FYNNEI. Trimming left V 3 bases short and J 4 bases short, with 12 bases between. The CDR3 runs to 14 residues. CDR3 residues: CASSENSDFYGYTF. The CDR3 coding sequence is TGTGCCAGCAGTGAGAACAGTGACTTCTATGGCTACACCTTC.

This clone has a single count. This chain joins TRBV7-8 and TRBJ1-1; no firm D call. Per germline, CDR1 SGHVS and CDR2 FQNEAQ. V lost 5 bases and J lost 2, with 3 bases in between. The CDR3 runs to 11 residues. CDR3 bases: TGTGCCAGCAGCATTAACACTGAAGCTTTCTTT. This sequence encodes CASSINTEAFF.

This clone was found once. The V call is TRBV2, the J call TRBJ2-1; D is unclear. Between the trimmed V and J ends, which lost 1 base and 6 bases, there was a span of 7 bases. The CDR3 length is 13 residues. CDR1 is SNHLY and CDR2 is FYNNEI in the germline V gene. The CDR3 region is CASSEGQSNEQFF. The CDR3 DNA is TGTGCCAGCAGTGAAGGGCAGTCCAATGAGCAGTTCTTC.

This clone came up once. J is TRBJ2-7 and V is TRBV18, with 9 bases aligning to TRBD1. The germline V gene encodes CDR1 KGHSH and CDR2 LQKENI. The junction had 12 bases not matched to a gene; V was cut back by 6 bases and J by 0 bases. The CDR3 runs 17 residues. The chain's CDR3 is CASSLNTGTGNSYEQYF. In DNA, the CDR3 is TGTGCCAGCTCCCTAAACACCGGGACAGGGAACTCCTACGAGCAGTACTTC. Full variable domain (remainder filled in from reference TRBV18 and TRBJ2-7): NAGVMQNPRHLVRRRGQEARLRCSPMKGHSHVYWYRQLPEEGLKFMVYLQKENIIDESGMPKERFSAEFPKEGPSILRIQQVVRGDSAAYFCASSLNTGTGNSYEQYFGPGTRLTVT.

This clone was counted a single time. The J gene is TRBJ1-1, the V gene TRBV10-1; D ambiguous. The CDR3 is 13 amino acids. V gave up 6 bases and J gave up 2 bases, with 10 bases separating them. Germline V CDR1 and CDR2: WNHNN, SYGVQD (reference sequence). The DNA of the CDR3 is TGCGCCAGCAGCAGGACGGTAAACACTGAAGCTTTCTTT. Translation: CASSRTVNTEAFF.

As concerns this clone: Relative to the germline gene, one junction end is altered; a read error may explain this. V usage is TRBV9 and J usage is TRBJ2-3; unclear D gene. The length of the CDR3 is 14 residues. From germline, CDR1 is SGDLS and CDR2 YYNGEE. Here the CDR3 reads CASSAAIRTDTQYF. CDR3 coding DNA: TGTGCCAGCAGCGCGGCGATCCGCACGGATACGCAGTATTTT.

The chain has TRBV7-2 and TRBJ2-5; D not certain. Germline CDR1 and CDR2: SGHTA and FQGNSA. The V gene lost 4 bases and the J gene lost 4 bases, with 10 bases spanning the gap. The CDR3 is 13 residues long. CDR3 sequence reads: CASSWWAGETQYF. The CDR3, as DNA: TGTGCCAGCAGCTGGTGGGCCGGAGAGACCCAGTACTTC.

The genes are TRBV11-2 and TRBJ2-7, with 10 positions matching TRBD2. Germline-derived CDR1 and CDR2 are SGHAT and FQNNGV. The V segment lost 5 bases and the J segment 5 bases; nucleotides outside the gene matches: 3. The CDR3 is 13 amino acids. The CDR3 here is CASSRLAGHEQYF. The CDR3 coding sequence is TGTGCCAGCAGCCGACTAGCGGGCCACGAGCAGTACTTC. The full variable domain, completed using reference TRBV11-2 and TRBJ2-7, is EAGVAQSPRYKIIEKRQSVAFWCNPISGHATLYWYQQILGQGPKLLIQFQNNGVVDDSQLPKDRFSAERLKGVDSTLKIQPAKLEDSAVYLCASSRLAGHEQYFGPGTRLTVT.